This T cell receptor beta chain was identified in a study of T cells after yellow fever vaccination. Broader study findings: Although the secondary response was weaker, it peaked faster, at day 5 versus 15.

One entry per CDR3 protein results from TCRdb running MiXCR on the 5' RACE reads. The data hold 500,000 to 650,000 distinct CDR3 sequences, with around 17% observed a single time. In germline, CDR1 is MGHRA, CDR2 YSYEKL. The CDR3 extends over 15 amino acids. The germline V and J ends were trimmed by 1 base and 3 bases, with 12 bases remaining between them. This clonotype came up a few times. Its antigen is not known. This TCR derives from a man aged 18 to 29 who received the YFV17D yellow fever vaccine. The V and J genes are TRBV4-1 and TRBJ1-1; possibly TRBD1 for D (6 bases). The input for sequencing was PBMCs, taken 4 to 5 days after the first yellow fever vaccination. CDR3 sequence reads: CASSQAVQGYTEAFF. DNA for the CDR3: TGCGCCAGCAGCCAAGCTGTCCAGGGGTACACTGAAGCTTTCTTT.